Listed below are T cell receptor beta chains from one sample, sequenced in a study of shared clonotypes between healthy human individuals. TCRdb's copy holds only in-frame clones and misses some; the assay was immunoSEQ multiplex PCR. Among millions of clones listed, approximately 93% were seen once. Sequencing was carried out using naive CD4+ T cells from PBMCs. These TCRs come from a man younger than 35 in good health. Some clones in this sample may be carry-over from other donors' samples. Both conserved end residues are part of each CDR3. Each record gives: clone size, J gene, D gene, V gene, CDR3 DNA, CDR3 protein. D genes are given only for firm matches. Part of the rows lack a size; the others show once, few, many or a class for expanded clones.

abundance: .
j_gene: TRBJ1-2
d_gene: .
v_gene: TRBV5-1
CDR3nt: TGCGCCAGCAGCTTGCAGGGATCGGACTATGGCTACACCTTC
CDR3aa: CASSLQGSDYGYTF

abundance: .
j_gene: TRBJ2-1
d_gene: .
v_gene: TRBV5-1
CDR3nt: TGCGCCAGCAGCTTGGGGGCAGGTGACAATGAGCAGTTCTTC
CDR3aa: CASSLGAGDNEQFF

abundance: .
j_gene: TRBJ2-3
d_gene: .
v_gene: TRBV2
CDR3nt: TGTGCCAGCAGGGCAGACACAGATACGCAGTATTTT
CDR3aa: CASRADTDTQYF

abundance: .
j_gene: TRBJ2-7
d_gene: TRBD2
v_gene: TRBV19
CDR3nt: TGTGCCAGTAGTATGACTAGCGGAGGGAGCTCCTACGAGCAGTACTTC
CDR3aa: CASSMTSGGSSYEQYF

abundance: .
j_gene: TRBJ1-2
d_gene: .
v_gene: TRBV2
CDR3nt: TGTGCCAGCAGTGGACCAACGGTCGCTAACTATGGCTACACCTTC
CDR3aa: CASSGPTVANYGYTF

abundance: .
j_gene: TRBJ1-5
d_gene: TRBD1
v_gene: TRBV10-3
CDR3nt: TGTGCCATCAGTGAGTCGGGGGACAGCTACTATCAGCCCCAGCATTTT
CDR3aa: CAISESGDSYYQPQHF

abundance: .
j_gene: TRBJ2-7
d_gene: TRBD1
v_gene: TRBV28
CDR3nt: TGTGCCAGCAGTTTCCGTCGGGACAGGGAGGAGCAGTACTTC
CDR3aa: CASSFRRDREEQYF

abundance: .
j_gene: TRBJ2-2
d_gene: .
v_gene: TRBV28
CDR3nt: TGTGCCAGCACCCGGGGTTCGGGTAACGGGGAGCTGTTTTTT
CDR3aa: CASTRGSGNGELFF

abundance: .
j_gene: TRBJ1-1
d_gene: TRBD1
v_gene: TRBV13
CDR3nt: TGTGCCAGCAGCCATTCCGGGACAGGGCACACTGAAGCTTTCTTT
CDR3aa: CASSHSGTGHTEAFF

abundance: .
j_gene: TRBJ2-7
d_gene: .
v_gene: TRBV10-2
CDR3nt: TGCGCCAGCAGCCATGACAGTCAAATCCGCTCCGAGCAGTACTTC
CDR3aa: CASSHDSQIRSEQYF

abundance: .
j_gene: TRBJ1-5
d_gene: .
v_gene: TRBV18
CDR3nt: TGTGCCAGCTCACCACTTCAGGCAAGTAGCAATCAGCCCCAGCATTTT
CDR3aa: CASSPLQASSNQPQHF

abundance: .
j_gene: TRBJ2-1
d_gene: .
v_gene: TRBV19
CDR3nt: TGTGCCAGTAGATGGAGGCCGTCGAGCTCCTACAATGAGCAGTTCTTC
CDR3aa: CASRWRPSSSYNEQFF

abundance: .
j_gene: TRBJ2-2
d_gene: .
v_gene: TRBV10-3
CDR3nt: TGTGCCATCAGGAATCAGGATTCTAACACCGGGGAGCTGTTTTTT
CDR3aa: CAIRNQDSNTGELFF

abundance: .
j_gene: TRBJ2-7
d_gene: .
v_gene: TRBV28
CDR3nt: TGTGCCAGCAGTGGGGGGGCGACAGGGACCTACGAGCAGTACTTC
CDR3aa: CASSGGATGTYEQYF

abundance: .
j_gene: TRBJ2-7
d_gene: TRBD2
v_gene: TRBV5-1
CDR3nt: TGCGCCAGCAGCTTAGAAGGGACGGGAGGCCTCTCCTACGAGCAGTACTTC
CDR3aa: CASSLEGTGGLSYEQYF

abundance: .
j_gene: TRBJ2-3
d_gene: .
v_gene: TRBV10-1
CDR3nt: TGCGCCAGCAGTGAGGTTGACCGGTTTCGCACAGATACGCAGTATTTT
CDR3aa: CASSEVDRFRTDTQYF

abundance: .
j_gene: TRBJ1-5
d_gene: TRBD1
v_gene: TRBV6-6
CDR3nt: TGTGCCAGCCGCCGACAGGGGGGGGTATCCCAGCATTTT
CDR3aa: CASRRQGGVSQHF

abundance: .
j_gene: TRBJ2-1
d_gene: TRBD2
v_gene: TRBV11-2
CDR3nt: TGTGCCAGCAGCTCTCCTCGGGGTAGCGGGATCCAGCAGTTCTTC
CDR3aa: CASSSPRGSGIQQFF

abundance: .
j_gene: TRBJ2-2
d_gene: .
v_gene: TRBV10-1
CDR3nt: TGCGCCAGCAGTGATAGCGGAAGGGGCACCGGGGAGCTGTTTTTT
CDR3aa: CASSDSGRGTGELFF

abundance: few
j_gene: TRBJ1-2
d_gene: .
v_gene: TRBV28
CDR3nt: TGTGCCAGCAGTTTGGATCGATATGGCTACACCTTC
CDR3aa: CASSLDRYGYTF

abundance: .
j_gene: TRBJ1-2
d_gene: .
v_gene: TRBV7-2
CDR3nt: TGTGCCAGCAGCCCCGGGAGCAACTATGGCTACACCTTC
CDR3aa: CASSPGSNYGYTF

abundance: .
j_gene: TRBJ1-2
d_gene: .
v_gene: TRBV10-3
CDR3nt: TGTGCCATCAGTGATGACAGAGACTATGGCTACACCTTC
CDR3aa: CAISDDRDYGYTF

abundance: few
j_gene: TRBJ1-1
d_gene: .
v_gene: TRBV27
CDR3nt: TGTGCCAGCAGTTTATCTGGGACGGCGAACACTGAAGCTTTCTTT
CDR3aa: CASSLSGTANTEAFF

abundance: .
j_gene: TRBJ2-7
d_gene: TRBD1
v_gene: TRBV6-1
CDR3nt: TGTGCCAGCAGTGGGGACAGGGTAAGACTAGGCGAGCAGTACTTC
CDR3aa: CASSGDRVRLGEQYF

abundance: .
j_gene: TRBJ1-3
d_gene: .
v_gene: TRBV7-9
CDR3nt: TGTGCCAGCAGCTCCCAAGGGACCTCTGGAAACACCATATATTTT
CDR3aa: CASSSQGTSGNTIYF

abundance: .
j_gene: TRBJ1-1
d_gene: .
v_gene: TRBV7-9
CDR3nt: TGTGCCAGCAGCTTAGCGGGGCAGCCTAAAGCTTTCTTT
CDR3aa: CASSLAGQPKAFF

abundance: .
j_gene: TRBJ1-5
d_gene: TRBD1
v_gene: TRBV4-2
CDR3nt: TGTGCCAGCAGCCTCGGATCGACAGGGCCTCAGCCCCAGCATTTT
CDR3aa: CASSLGSTGPQPQHF

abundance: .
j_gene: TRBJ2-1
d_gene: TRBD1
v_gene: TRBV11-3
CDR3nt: TGTGCCAGCAGCTTTGACAGGGAATACAATGAGCAGTTCTTC
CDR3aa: CASSFDREYNEQFF

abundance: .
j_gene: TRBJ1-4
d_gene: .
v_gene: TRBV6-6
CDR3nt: TGTGCCAGCAGTTACGCTAATGAAAAACTGTTTTTT
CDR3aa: CASSYANEKLFF

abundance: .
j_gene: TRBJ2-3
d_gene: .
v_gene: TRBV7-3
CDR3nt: TGTGCCAGCAGCTTACGAACTTCCACAGATACGCAGTATTTT
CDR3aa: CASSLRTSTDTQYF

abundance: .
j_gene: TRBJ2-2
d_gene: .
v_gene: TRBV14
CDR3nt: TGTGCCAGCAGGCCCGGTCGGACCGGGGAGCTGTTTTTT
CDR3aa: CASRPGRTGELFF

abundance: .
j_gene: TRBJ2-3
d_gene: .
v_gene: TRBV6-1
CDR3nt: TGTGCCAGCAGTCCTCGTCCCCTCACAGATACGCAGTATTTT
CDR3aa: CASSPRPLTDTQYF

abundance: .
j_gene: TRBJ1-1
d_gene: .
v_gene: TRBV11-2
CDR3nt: TGTGCCGGGGGACTTCACATGAACACTGAAGCTTTCTTT
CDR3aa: CAGGLHMNTEAFF

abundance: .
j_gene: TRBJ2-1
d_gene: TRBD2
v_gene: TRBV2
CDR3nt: TGTGCCAGCCTGGGGCTAGCGGGATTCAATGAGCAGTTCTTC
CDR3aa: CASLGLAGFNEQFF

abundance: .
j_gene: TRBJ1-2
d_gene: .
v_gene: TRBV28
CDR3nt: TGTGCCAGCAGTTTAAACGGCATGCAGGGGCGCGGTGGCTACACCTTC
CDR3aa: CASSLNGMQGRGGYTF

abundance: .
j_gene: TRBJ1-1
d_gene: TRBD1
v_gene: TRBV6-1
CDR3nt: TGTGCCAGCAGTGAAGGGGACAGGGGAACTGAAGCTTTCTTT
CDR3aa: CASSEGDRGTEAFF

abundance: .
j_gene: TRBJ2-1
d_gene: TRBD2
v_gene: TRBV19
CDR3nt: TGTGCCAGTGGACTCAGGACTAGCGGGAGGGAACGGCGGAGTGAGCAGTTCTTC
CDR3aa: CASGLRTSGRERRSEQFF

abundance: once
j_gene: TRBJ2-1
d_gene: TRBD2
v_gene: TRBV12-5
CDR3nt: TGTGCTAGTGGACAGGGACTAGCGGGAGGGAATGAGCAGTTCTTC
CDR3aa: CASGQGLAGGNEQFF

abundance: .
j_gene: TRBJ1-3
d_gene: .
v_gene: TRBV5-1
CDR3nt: TGCGCCAGCAGTCGGGCGGGTGTGGGGTCTGGAAACACCATATATTTT
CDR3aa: CASSRAGVGSGNTIYF

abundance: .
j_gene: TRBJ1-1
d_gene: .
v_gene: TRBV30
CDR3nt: TGTGCCTGGAGGCAACTTCAGGCTGAAGCTTTCTTT
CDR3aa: CAWRQLQAEAFF

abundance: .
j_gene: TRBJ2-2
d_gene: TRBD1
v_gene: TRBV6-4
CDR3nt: TGTGCCAGCATCGCGGGTGGGTTGTGGGACAGGGTCTTATCCGGGGAGCTGTTTTTT
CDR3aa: CASIAGGLWDRVLSGELFF

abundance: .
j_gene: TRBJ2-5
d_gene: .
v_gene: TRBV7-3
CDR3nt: TGTGCCAGCAGCTTAAGGCAGGGGGGCAGGGAGACCCAGTACTTC
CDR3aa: CASSLRQGGRETQYF

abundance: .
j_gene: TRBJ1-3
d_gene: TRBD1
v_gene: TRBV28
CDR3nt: TGTGCCAGCAGTTTAACAGGGGCTGGAAACACCATATATTTT
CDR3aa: CASSLTGAGNTIYF

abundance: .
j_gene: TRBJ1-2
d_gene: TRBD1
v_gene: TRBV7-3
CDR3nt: TGTGCCAGCAGCCCAGGACAGGGGGCTATCTATGGCTACACCTTC
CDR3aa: CASSPGQGAIYGYTF

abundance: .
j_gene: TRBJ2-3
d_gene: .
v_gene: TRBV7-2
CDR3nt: TGTGCCAGCAGCCAGGATCCCTCGAAAGATACGCAGTATTTT
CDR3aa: CASSQDPSKDTQYF

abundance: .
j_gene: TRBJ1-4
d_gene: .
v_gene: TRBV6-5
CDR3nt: TGTGCCAGCAGTTACATAGGGGCAGTAAATGAAAAACTGTTTTTT
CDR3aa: CASSYIGAVNEKLFF

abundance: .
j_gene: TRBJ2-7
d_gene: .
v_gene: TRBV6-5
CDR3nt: TGTGCCAGCAGTTACTATGGGGGGACCTACGAGCAGTACTTC
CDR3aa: CASSYYGGTYEQYF

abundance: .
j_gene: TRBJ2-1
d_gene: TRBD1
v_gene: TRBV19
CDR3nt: TGTGCCAGTAGCACCTCTACAGGGGCCGAAGTCGGGGATGAGCAGTTCTTC
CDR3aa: CASSTSTGAEVGDEQFF

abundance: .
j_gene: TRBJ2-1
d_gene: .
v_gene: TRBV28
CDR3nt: TGTGCCAGCAGTGTCGGGGGAAGGGTCTACAATGAGCAGTTCTTC
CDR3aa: CASSVGGRVYNEQFF

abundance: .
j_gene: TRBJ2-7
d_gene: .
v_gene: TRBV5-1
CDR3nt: TGCGCCAGCAGCCCCCGAGCAGGGGTGGGGCAGTACTTC
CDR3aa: CASSPRAGVGQYF

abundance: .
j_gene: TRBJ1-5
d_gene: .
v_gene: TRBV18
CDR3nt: TGTGCCAGCTCACCCCTAATCAATCAGCCCCAGCATTTT
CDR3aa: CASSPLINQPQHF

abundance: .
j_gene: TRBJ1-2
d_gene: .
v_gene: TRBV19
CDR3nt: TGTGCCAGTAGTATCCCTGGGGCCTATGGCTACACCTTC
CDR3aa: CASSIPGAYGYTF

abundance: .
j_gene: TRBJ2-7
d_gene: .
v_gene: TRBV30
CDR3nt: TGTGCCTGGAGTCAAGGGTCCGGGGGGCTTTACGAGCAGTACTTC
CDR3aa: CAWSQGSGGLYEQYF

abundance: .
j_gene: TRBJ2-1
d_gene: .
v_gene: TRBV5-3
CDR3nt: TGTGCCAGAAGGCTGCAGGGAGACTACAATGAGCAGTTCTTC
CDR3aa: CARRLQGDYNEQFF

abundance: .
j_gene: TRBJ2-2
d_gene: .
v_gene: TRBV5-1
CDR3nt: TGCGCCAGCAGCCTAAGTAGTGACACCGGGGAGCTGTTTTTT
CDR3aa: CASSLSSDTGELFF

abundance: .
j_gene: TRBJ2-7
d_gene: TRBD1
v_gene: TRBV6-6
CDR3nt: TGTGCCAGCAGTACCGGGACAGGGGTCTACGAGCAGTACTTC
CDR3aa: CASSTGTGVYEQYF

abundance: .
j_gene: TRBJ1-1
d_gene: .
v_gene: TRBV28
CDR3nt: TGTGCCAGCGTGGGACGAACTGAAGCTTTCTTT
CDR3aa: CASVGRTEAFF

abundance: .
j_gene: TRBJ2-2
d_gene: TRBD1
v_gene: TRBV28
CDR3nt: TGTGCCAGCAGTTACCGGACAGGGAACACCGGGGAGCTGTTTTTT
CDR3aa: CASSYRTGNTGELFF